This TCR beta chain was found in a study of cytomegalovirus exposure and HLA in healthy donors. This clone was detected only a few times. V was clipped by 5 bases and J by 0 bases; unmatched bases: 3. The CDR3 is made up of 15 amino acids. Germline CDR1 SGHRS, CDR2 YFSETQ. The PCR had 60 Vbeta and 13 Jbeta primers. Assay used: immunoSEQ multiplex PCR; TCRdb lists only in-frame clones, some missing. The data contain 100,000 to 150,000 clones, around 73% of them singletons. V is TRBV5-1 and J is TRBJ2-2; TRBD2 matches at 8 bases. Sequencing used PBMCs. The TCR was taken from a female donor in good health and CMV-seronegative. CDR3 protein: CASSNSGTNTGELFF. The CDR3 region has the DNA TGCGCCAGCAGTAATAGCGGGACGAACACCGGGGAGCTGTTTTTT. Full variable domain (outside the CDR3, taken from reference TRBV5-1 and TRBJ2-2): KAGVTQTPRYLIKTRGQQVTLSCSPISGHRSVSWYQQTPGQGLQFLFEYFSETQRNKGNFPGRFSGRQFSNSRSEMNVSTLELGDSALYLCASSNSGTNTGELFFGEGSRLTVL.